The 19 T cell receptor beta chains reported below all come from one sample, sequenced in a study of cytomegalovirus exposure and HLA in healthy donors listed by TCRdb under 2017. Library prep was done by the immunoSEQ multiplex PCR assay. A mixture of 60 forward primers for TCR Vbeta segments and 13 reverse primers for TCR Jbeta segments was used in the multiplex PCR. The table was pulled from immuneACCESS by TCRdb, which kept in-frame rearrangements only. Such tables lose some clones; where checked, under half of the loss comes from unresolved V genes, and the rest has no known cause. The table for this sample lists 150,000 to 200,000 clones; more than 80% of them were counted only once. The top ten clonotypes cover 4.8% of the sample. Source material: PBMCs. The receptors were gathered from a man younger than 35 in good health and CMV-seronegative.

CDR3 in amino acids: CASSVVNRNGYTF. Here the CDR3 DNA reads TGTGCCAGCAGCGTAGTAAACAGGAATGGCTACACCTTC. The J gene is TRBJ1-2, the V gene TRBV9; possibly TRBD1 for D (5 bases). Germline CDR1 SGDLS, CDR2 YYNGEE. The CDR3 totals 13 residues. V lost 0 bases, J lost 6 bases, and 9 bases lay in between. Together with reference TRBV9 and TRBJ1-2, the CDR3 gives the full variable domain: DSGVTQTPKHLITATGQRVTLRCSPRSGDLSVYWYQQSLDQGLQFLIQYYNGEERAKGNILERFSAQQFPDLHSELNLSSLELGDSALYFCASSVVNRNGYTFGSGTRLTVV.

This clone was seen a single time. The rearrangement links TRBV27 to TRBJ2-7; a possible D gene is TRBD1 (5 bases). The CDR3 consists of 16 residues. V lost 4 bases, J lost 3 bases, and 19 bases lay in between. From germline, CDR1 is MNHEY and CDR2 SMNVEV (reference sequence). CDR3 bases: TGTGCCAGCAGTTCCCTCTCGGGCAGGGCGGTCTACGAGCAGTACTTC. This codes for CASSSLSGRAVYEQYF.

The J gene is TRBJ2-1, the V gene TRBV11-3, with 12 bases identical to TRBD2. Germline lookup yields CDR1 SGHNT and CDR2 YENEEA. There are 17 residues in the CDR3. After removal of 3 bases from V and 0 bases from J, the junction contained 3 bases not matched to a gene. Written as DNA, the CDR3 is TGTGCCAGCAGCTTGCTAGCGGGAGGGAGCTCCTACAATGAGCAGTTCTTC. This encodes CASSLLAGGSSYNEQFF. Full variable domain (outside the CDR3, taken from reference TRBV11-3 and TRBJ2-1): EAGVVQSPRYKIIEKKQPVAFWCNPISGHNTLYWYLQNLGQGPELLIRYENEEAVDDSQLPKDRFSAERLKGVDSTLKIQPAELGDSAVYLCASSLLAGGSSYNEQFFGPGTRLTVL.

The chain recombines TRBV5-4 with TRBJ2-5; 10 bases fit TRBD1. The J segment lost 5 bases and the V segment lost 5 bases, leaving 6 bases of the junction unmatched. Germline CDR1 and CDR2: SGHNT and YYREEE (reference sequence). The CDR3 covers 14 residues. The CDR3 is CASRQDRGQETQYF. DNA for the CDR3: TGTGCCAGCAGGCAAGACAGGGGGCAGGAGACCCAGTACTTC. Full variable domain (outside the CDR3, taken from reference TRBV5-4 and TRBJ2-5): ETGVTQSPTHLIKTRGQQVTLRCSSQSGHNTVSWYQQALGQGPQFIFQYYREEENGRGNFPPRFSGLQFPNYSSELNVNALELDDSALYLCASRQDRGQETQYFGPGTRLLVL.

The chain uses TRBV7-3 and TRBJ2-2, with D perhaps matching TRBD1 (6 bases). Germline loops: CDR1 SGHTA, CDR2 FQGTGA. The V end lost 1 base, the J end lost 2 bases, and 20 bases lay between the germline ends. CDR3 length equals 19 residues. CDR3 DNA sequence: TGTGCCAGCAGCTTAAACCCCGCATTAGGACAGCCCAACACCGGGGAGCTGTTTTTT. Translated, it gives CASSLNPALGQPNTGELFF.

Points on this clone: This sample includes further DNA sequences coding for the same CDR3. The CDR3 DNA sequence: TGTGCCAGCAGCGTAGACCCCCTCCCCAGGGGGTACGAGCAGTACTTC. Its protein product is CASSVDPLPRGYEQYF. This chain connects TRBV9 to TRBJ2-7, with 7 bases that match TRBD1. This CDR3 is built from 16 residues. CDR1 is SGDLS and CDR2 is YYNGEE in the germline V gene. Trimming cost V 0 bases and J 4 bases; bases outside gene matches: 10.

The chain joins TRBV27 to TRBJ1-5; perhaps TRBD1 as D (5 bases). The V end was cut by 6 bases, the J end by 3 bases, with 15 bases between. Germline V gene sequence: CDR1 MNHEY, CDR2 SMNVEV (reference sequence). The CDR3 length is 15 residues. This CDR3 reads CASRLGGALNQPQHF. The CDR3 DNA sequence: TGTGCCAGCAGGTTGGGGGGTGCCCTCAATCAGCCCCAGCATTTT.

V usage is TRBV5-6 and J usage is TRBJ2-7, with a tentative D call TRBD1 (5 bases). The CDR3 is 12 residues long. The germline V and J ends were trimmed by 1 base and 6 bases, with 8 bases remaining between them. From germline, CDR1 is SGHDT and CDR2 YYEEEE. CDR3 in DNA: TGTGCCAGCAGCTTGTGGCAGGGCGAGCAGTACTTC. This sequence encodes CASSLWQGEQYF.

V usage is TRBV5-6 and J usage is TRBJ1-1; D might be TRBD1 (5 bases). This CDR3 spans 14 amino acids. Trimming stripped 2 bases from V and 4 bases from J, with 12 bases between. CDR1 SGHDT and CDR2 YYEEEE come from the germline V gene. CDR3 amino acids: CASSFRGPSTEAFF. The CDR3 coding sequence is TGTGCCAGCAGCTTTAGGGGCCCGAGCACTGAAGCTTTCTTT.

The genes are TRBV19 and TRBJ1-1; no clear D. Germline CDR1 reads LNHDA; CDR2 reads SQIVND (reference sequence). Trimming shortened V by 7 bases and J by 1 base, and 10 bases separated the two germline ends. The CDR3 spans 13 residues. The CDR3 loop reads CASNAGRNTEAFF. The CDR3 nucleotides are TGTGCCAGTAATGCGGGTAGGAACACTGAAGCTTTCTTT.

This clone showed up just once. V and J are TRBV7-8 and TRBJ2-5; D is uncertain. From germline, CDR1 is SGHVS and CDR2 FQNEAQ. The CDR3 loop spans 15 amino acids. The V end was cut by 1 base, the J end by 1 base, with 10 bases between. CDR3 in amino acids: CASSLDPDTQETQYF. The CDR3 DNA reads TGTGCCAGCAGCTTAGATCCCGACACCCAAGAGACCCAGTACTTC.

The chain has TRBV4-1 and TRBJ2-5; D call uncertain. CDR1 MGHRA and CDR2 YSYEKL come from the germline V gene. V was clipped by 5 bases and J by 2 bases, with 9 bases between them. The CDR3 has 13 amino acids. In DNA form, the CDR3 reads TGCGCCAGCAGCTTCCGTCCTCAAGAGACCCAGTACTTC. It is translated as CASSFRPQETQYF.

The rearrangement joins TRBV7-8 to TRBJ2-2, with D perhaps matching TRBD1 (7 bases). The CDR3 has 16 residues. The ends were cut back, 5 bases at V and 9 bases at J, with 22 bases in the middle. The germline CDR1 and CDR2 sequences are SGHVS and FQNEAQ. The chain's CDR3 is CASSVPRVQGRRELFF. The CDR3 DNA reads as TGTGCCAGCAGCGTACCGAGGGTACAGGGGAGGCGGGAGCTGTTTTTT.

The chain has TRBV6-5 and TRBJ2-3; 7 bases map to TRBD2. Germline V gives CDR1 MNHEY, CDR2 SVGAGI. V trimming: 0 bases; J trimming: 4 bases; junction bases outside the gene matches: 4. This CDR3 comprises 15 residues. DNA of the CDR3: TGTGCCAGCAGTTACTCGCTGGGGGGGGCAGATACGCAGTATTTT. Translated, it gives CASSYSLGGADTQYF.

The chain uses TRBV10-3 and TRBJ2-5; 7 bases line up with TRBD2. This CDR3 is built from 13 residues. The germline gives CDR1 ENHRY, CDR2 SYGVKD. The trim removed 6 bases at V and 4 bases at J, leaving 5 bases unmatched. The CDR3 nucleotides are TGTGCCATCAGCGAAAGCGGGGTAGAGACCCAGTACTTC. It yields the protein CAISESGVETQYF.

This chain uses TRBV7-2 with TRBJ1-1; TRBD1 is a possible D gene (6 bases). Germline loops: CDR1 SGHTA, CDR2 FQGNSA. The CDR3 is 12 residues long. V lost 1 base and J lost 11, with 11 bases in between. CDR3 nucleotide sequence: TGTGCCAGCAGCTTAGAGGGGGGGGCCGCTTTCTTT. This sequence encodes CASSLEGGAAFF.

V gene TRBV11-3 combines with J gene TRBJ2-1, with 10 nucleotides matching TRBD2. The germline V gene encodes CDR1 SGHNT and CDR2 YENEEA. The CDR3 loop spans 13 amino acids. After removal of 6 bases from V and 4 bases from J, the junction contained 0 bases not matched to a gene. The CDR3 here is CASRLAGYNEQFF. DNA for the CDR3: TGTGCCAGCAGACTAGCGGGGTACAATGAGCAGTTCTTC.

V gene TRBV6-6 combines with J gene TRBJ2-7; TRBD1 agrees at 9 bases. This CDR3 spans 14 amino acids. V was pared by 6 bases and J by 6 bases, with 9 bases of the junction left unmatched. Germline lookup yields CDR1 MNHNY and CDR2 SVGAGI (reference sequence). The CDR3 DNA reads as TGTGCCAGCAGGTCCCCGGGACAGGGTTTCGAGCAGTACTTC. Translating gives CASRSPGQGFEQYF.

The V gene is TRBV28, the J gene TRBJ2-7; the D is unclear. The CDR3 runs 10 residues. CDR1 and CDR2 from the germline V gene are MDHEN and SYDVKM. V dropped 6 bases and J dropped 7 bases, with 7 bases sitting between them. The CDR3, as DNA: TGTGCCAGCAGCTCGAGGGAGCAGTACTTC. Amino acid sequence: CASSSREQYF.